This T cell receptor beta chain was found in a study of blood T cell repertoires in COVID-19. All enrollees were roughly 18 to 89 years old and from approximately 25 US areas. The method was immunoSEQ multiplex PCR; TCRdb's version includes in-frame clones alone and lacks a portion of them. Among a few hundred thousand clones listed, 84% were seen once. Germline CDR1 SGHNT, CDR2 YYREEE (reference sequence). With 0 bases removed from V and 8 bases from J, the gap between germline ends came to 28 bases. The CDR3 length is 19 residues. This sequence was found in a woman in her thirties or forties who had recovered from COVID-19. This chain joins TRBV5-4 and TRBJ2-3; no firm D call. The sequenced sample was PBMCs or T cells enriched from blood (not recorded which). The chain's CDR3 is CASSLEWLGFEVGRGTQYF. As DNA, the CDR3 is TGTGCCAGCAGCTTGGAATGGTTAGGATTTGAGGTCGGTCGTGGTACGCAGTATTTT.